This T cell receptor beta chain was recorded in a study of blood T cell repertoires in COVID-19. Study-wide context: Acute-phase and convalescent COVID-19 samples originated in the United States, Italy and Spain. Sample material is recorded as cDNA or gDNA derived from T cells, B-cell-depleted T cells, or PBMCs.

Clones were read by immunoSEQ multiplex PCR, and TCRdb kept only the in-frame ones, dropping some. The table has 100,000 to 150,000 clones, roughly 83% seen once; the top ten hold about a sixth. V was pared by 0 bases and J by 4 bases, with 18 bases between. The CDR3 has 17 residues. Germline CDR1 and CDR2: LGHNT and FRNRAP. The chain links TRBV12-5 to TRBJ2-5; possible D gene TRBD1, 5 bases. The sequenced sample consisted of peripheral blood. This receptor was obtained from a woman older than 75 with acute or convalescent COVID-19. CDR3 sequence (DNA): TGTGCTAGTGGTTTGGTTATTAGTGACAGTCCCGGAGAGACCCAGTACTTC. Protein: CASGLVISDSPGETQYF.